This T cell receptor beta chain was recovered during a study of PD-1 blockade in classical Hodgkin lymphoma. Germline V lookup: CDR1 SGHKS, CDR2 YYEKEE (reference sequence). This CDR3 contains 15 residues. Trimming removed 4 bases at V and 6 bases at J, with 14 bases between. Time point denoted: cycle 4 day 1 (C4D1), after less than 7 weeks of nivolumab. In every patient, relapse followed autologous stem cell transplantation, while exposure to brentuximab vedotin differed. Sequencing used immunoSEQ multiplex PCR; TCRdb keeps in-frame clones, though not all of them. The sample gives about 19,000 clones, around 82% of which show up once; around 22% is in the top ten. Study-wide findings and caveats: Only CD4+ TCR diversity, not CD8+, had risen significantly by C4D1. The study reported lower baseline TCR diversity in newly diagnosed patients than in healthy donors.

Concerning this clone: Its cognate antigen is unknown.

The source is a human donor with classical Hodgkin lymphoma. The rearrangement joins TRBV5-5 to TRBJ1-6; D may be TRBD1 (6 bases). The material sequenced was peripheral blood mononuclear cells (PBMCs), taken before the fourth cycle of nivolumab. CDR3 protein: CASSLRTEANSPLHF. DNA of the CDR3: TGTGCCAGCAGCCTTCGGACAGAGGCTAATTCACCCCTCCACTTT.